This T cell receptor beta chain was found in a study of T cell changes during pregnancy in multiple sclerosis (dated by TCRdb to the late 2010s). Regarding the complete study: The study examined how the T cell repertoire changed over the course of pregnancy in women with multiple sclerosis.

About this clone itself: Its antigen remains undetermined. Mismatch with germline at one junction end may stem from a read error.

Spanning cysteine to phenylalanine, the CDR3 consists of 15 amino acids. Only the CDR3 part of the read is kept: 45 bases, read in frame from the first base. Looking up the germline V gene yields CDR1 LGHNA and CDR2 YNFKEQ. The protocol used for the library was the immunoSEQ multiplex PCR assay. TCRdb's version of the immuneACCESS table is confined to in-frame rearrangements and falls short of the full clone set. An unresolved V gene accounts for under half of the shortfall where checked; the remainder is of unknown origin. This sample is represented by 30,000 to 35,000 clones; about 90% of them were singletons. Roughly 4.5% of the sample comes from the top ten.

The specimen was CD8+ T cells from peripheral blood mononuclear cells, collected after pregnancy. Here the chain combines TRBV4-2 and TRBJ1-5, with TRBD1 as a weak D call on 5 bases. This TCR was sampled from a female donor with multiple sclerosis, enrolled in a pregnancy study. The DNA is TGTGCCAGCAGCGAAGAGTGGGGGGGTCAACAGCCCCAGCATTTT. The resulting protein is CASSEEWGGQQPQHF.